The T cell receptor beta chain under discussion was sequenced for a study of cytomegalovirus exposure and HLA in healthy donors. About the research overall: Among the 370 or so donors who were genotyped, roughly 85% fell in the genetic ancestry cluster that is associated with self-reported Caucasian donors. Findings and caveats of the study: CMV serostatus was the only recorded immune exposure for donors. TCR beta V segments were, for the most part, productive about 87% or about 30% of the time in an earlier analysis. Upon later analysis, HLA-associated TCR beta chains proved more clonally expanded than other, equally common chains.

Primers: 60 Vbeta forward and 13 Jbeta reverse. Some clones are missing from TCRdb's copy, which holds only in-frame ones; the method was immunoSEQ multiplex PCR. The sample yields 90,000 to 120,000 clones, around 73% seen once. Comments on this clone: Antigen unknown.

The source material was PBMCs. This sequence was found in a man aged 30 to 39 in good health and CMV-seronegative.

CDR3 bases: TGCGCCAGCAGCGCAGGGGGCCGGACTGAAGCTTTCTTT. Translated, it gives CASSAGGRTEAFF. This chain uses TRBV5-1 with TRBJ1-1; 8 bases map to TRBD1. Germline V gene data show CDR1 as SGHRS and CDR2 as YFSETQ. The CDR3 is made up of 13 amino acids. Germline trimming cut 4 bases from V and 5 bases from J; bases unmatched to any gene: 4. Supplemented by reference TRBV5-1 and TRBJ1-1, the full variable domain reads KAGVTQTPRYLIKTRGQQVTLSCSPISGHRSVSWYQQTPGQGLQFLFEYFSETQRNKGNFPGRFSGRQFSNSRSEMNVSTLELGDSALYLCASSAGGRTEAFFGQGTRLTVV.